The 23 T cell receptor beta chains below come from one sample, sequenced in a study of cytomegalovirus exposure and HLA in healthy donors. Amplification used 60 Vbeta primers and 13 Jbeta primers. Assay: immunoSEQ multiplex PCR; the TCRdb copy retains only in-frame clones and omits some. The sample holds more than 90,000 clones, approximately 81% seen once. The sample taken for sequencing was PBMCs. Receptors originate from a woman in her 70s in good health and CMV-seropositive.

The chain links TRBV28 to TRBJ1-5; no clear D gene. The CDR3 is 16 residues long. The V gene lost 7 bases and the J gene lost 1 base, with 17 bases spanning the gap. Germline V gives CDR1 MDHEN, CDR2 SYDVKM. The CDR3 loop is CASTPMGSQSNQPQHF. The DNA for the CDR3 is TGTGCCAGCACCCCCATGGGGAGCCAGAGCAATCAGCCCCAGCATTTT.

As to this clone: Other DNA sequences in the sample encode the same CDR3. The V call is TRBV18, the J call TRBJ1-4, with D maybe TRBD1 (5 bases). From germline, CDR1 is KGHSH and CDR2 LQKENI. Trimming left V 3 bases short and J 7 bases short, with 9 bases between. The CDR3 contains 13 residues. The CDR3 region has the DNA TGTGCCAGCTCACCGGGGCAGGGTGAAAAACTGTTTTTT. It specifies CASSPGQGEKLFF. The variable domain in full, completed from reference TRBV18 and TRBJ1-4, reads NAGVMQNPRHLVRRRGQEARLRCSPMKGHSHVYWYRQLPEEGLKFMVYLQKENIIDESGMPKERFSAEFPKEGPSILRIQQVVRGDSAAYFCASSPGQGEKLFFGSGTQLSVL.

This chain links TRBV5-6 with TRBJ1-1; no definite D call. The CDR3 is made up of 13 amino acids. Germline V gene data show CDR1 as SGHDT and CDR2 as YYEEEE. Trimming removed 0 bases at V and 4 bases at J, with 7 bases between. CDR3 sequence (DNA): TGTGCCAGCAGCTTGGGGGGAGGCACTGAAGCTTTCTTT. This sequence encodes CASSLGGGTEAFF.

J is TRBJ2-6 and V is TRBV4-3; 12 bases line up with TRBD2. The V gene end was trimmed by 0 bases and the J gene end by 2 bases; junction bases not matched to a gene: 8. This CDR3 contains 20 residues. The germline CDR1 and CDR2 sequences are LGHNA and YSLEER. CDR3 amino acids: CASSQDNPSGRVAGANVLTF. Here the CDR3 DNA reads TGCGCCAGCAGCCAAGATAATCCTAGCGGGAGGGTAGCTGGGGCCAACGTCCTGACTTTC.

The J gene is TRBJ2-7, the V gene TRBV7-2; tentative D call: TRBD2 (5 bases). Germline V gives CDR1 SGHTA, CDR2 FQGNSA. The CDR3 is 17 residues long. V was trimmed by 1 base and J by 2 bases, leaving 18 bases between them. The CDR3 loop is CASSLVGTGGRPYEQYF. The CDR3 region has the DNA TGTGCCAGCAGCTTAGTGGGTACCGGCGGGCGCCCCTACGAGCAGTACTTC. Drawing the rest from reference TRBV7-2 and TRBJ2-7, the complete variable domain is GAGVSQSPSNKVTEKGKDVELRCDPISGHTALYWYRQSLGQGLEFLIYFQGNSAPDKSGLPSDRFSAERTGGSVSTLTIQRTQQEDSAVYLCASSLVGTGGRPYEQYFGPGTRLTVT.

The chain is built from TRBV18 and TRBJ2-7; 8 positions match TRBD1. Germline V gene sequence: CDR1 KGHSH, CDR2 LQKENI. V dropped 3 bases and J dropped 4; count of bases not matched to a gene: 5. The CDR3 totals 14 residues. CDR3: CASSPGQGPYEQYF. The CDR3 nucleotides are TGTGCCAGCTCACCTGGACAGGGACCTTACGAGCAGTACTTC.

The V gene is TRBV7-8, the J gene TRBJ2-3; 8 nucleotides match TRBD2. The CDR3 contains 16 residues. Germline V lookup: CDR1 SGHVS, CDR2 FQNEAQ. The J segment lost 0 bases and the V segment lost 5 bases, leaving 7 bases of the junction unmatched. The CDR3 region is CASSGELAESTDTQYF. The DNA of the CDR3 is TGTGCCAGCAGCGGAGAACTAGCGGAGAGCACAGATACGCAGTATTTT.

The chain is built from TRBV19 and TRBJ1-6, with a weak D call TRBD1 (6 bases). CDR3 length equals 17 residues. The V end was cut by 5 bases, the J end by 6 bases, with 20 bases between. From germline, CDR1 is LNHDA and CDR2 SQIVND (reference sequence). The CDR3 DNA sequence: TGTGCCAGTAGTCCGGCAGAAGGGGGAAAGGGTAATTCACCCCTCCACTTT. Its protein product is CASSPAEGGKGNSPLHF.

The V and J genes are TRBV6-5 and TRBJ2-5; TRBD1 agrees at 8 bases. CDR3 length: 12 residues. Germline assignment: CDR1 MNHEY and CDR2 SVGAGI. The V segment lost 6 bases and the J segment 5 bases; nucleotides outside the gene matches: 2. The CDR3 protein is CASSQGAETQYF. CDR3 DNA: TGTGCCAGCAGCCAGGGGGCGGAGACCCAGTACTTC.

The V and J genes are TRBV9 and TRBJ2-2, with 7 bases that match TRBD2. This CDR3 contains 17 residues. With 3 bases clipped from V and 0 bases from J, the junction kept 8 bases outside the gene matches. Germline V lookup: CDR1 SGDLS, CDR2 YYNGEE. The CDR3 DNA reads TGTGCCAGCAGCGGAACCCTGGGACTAACGAACACCGGGGAGCTGTTTTTT. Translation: CASSGTLGLTNTGELFF.

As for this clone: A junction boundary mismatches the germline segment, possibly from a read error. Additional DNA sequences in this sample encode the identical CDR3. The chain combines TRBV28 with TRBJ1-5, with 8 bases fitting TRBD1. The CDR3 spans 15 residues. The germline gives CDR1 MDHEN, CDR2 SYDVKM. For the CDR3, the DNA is TGTGCCAGCAGCCAGACAGGGGTGAGCAACCAGCCCCAGCATTTT. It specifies CASSQTGVSNQPQHF.

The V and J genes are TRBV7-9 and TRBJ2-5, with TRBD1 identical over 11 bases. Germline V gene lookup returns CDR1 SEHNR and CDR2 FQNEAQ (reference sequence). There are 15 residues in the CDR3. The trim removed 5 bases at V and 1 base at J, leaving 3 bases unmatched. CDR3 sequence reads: CASSRGQGVQETQYF. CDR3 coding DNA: TGTGCCAGCAGCCGGGGACAGGGGGTCCAAGAGACCCAGTACTTC.

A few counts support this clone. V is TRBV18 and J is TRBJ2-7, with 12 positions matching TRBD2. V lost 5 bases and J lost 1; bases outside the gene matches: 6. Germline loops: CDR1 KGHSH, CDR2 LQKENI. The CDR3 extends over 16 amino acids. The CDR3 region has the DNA TGTGCCAGCTCATACGCCGGGACTAGCGGGTCCTACGAGCAGTACTTC. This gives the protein CASSYAGTSGSYEQYF.

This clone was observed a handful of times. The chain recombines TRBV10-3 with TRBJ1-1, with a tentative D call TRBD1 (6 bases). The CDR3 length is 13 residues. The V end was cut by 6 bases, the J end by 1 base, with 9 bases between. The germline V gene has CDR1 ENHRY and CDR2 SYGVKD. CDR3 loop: CAISGQPNTEAFF. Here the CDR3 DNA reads TGTGCCATCAGCGGACAGCCGAACACTGAAGCTTTCTTT.

The CDR3 sequence: CASSELRSGANVLTF. For the CDR3, the DNA is TGTGCCAGCAGTGAATTGAGGTCTGGGGCCAACGTCCTGACTTTC. J is TRBJ2-6 and V is TRBV25-1; D unclear. The CDR3 runs to 15 residues. V lost 1 base and J 1 base, leaving 5 bases between the germline ends. Germline CDR1 reads MGHDK; CDR2 reads SYGVNS.

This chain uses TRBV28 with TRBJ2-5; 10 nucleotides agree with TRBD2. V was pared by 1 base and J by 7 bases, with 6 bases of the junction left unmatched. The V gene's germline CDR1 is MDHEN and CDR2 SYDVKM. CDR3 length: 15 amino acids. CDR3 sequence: CASSLLTSGIRTQYF. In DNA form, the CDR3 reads TGTGCCAGCAGTTTATTAACTAGCGGGATTAGGACCCAGTACTTC.

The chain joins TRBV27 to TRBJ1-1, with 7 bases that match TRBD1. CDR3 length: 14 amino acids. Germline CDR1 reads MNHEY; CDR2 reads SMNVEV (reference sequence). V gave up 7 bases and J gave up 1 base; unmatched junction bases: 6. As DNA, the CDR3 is TGTGCCAGCACCTGGACAGGTGGGAACACTGAAGCTTTCTTT. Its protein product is CASTWTGGNTEAFF.

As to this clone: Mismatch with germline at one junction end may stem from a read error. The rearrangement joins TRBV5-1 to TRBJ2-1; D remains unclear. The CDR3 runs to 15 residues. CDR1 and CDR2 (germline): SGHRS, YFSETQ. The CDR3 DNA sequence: TGCGCCAGCAGATTGGAATCTAGGTCCTACAATGGGCAGTTCTTC. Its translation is CASRLESRSYNGQFF. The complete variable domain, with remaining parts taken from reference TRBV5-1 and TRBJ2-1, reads KAGVTQTPRYLIKTRGQQVTLSCSPISGHRSVSWYQQTPGQGLQFLFEYFSETQRNKGNFPGRFSGRQFSNSRSEMNVSTLELGDSALYLCASRLESRSYNGQFFGPGTRLTVL.

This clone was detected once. DNA of the CDR3: TGCAGCGTGTGGGGGGGTCGGGGGGAGACCCAGTACTTC. It specifies CSVWGGRGETQYF. The chain carries TRBV29-1 and TRBJ2-5; 7 positions match TRBD2. V lost 6 bases, J lost 5 bases, and 9 bases stayed unmatched. The CDR3 is 13 residues long. Germline V CDR1 and CDR2: SQVTM, ANQGSEA.

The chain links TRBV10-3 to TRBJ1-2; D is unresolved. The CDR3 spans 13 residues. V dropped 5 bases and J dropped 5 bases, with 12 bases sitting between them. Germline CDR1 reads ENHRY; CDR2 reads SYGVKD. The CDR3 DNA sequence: TGTGCCATCAGTAGGGATTGGAGGTATGGCTACACCTTC. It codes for CAISRDWRYGYTF.

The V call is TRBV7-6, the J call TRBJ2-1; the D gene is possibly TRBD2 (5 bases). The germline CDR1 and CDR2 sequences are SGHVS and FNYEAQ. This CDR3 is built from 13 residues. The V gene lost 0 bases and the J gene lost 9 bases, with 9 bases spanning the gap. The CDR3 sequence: CASSLADSSEQFF. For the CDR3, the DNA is TGTGCCAGCAGCTTAGCGGACTCCAGTGAGCAGTTCTTC.

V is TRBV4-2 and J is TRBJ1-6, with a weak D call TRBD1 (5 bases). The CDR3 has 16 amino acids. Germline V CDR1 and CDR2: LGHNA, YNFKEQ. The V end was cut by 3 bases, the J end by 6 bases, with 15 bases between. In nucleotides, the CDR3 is TGTGCCAGCAGCCACGGGGCGGGGGAGGTTAATTCACCCCTCCACTTT. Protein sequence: CASSHGAGEVNSPLHF.

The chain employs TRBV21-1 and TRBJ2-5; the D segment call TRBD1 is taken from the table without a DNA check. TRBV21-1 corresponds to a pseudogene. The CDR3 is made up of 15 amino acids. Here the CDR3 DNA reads TGTGCCAGCAGCAAAAGGCACAGGGGGCAAGAGACCCAGTACTTC. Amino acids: CASSKRHRGQETQYF.